One sample yielded the 14 T cell receptor beta chains listed below, sequenced in a study of blood T cell repertoires in COVID-19. Repertoires were generated with immunoSEQ multiplex PCR, while TCRdb's copy carries only in-frame clones and drops some. The table includes under 150,000 clones, roughly 83% detected once. Sequenced sample: peripheral blood. These receptors came from a man aged 55 to 69 with acute or convalescent COVID-19.

This rearrangement joins TRBV4-1 to TRBJ1-1, with TRBD1 matching 8 bases. CDR1 and CDR2 from the germline V gene are MGHRA and YSYEKL. The trim removed 0 bases at V and 11 bases at J, leaving 11 bases unmatched. This CDR3 region has 15 residues. CDR3: CASSQDPAPRGQAFF. The DNA of the CDR3 is TGCGCCAGCAGCCAAGACCCGGCTCCCAGGGGGCAGGCTTTCTTT.

The chain links TRBV7-3 to TRBJ2-1, with D tentatively TRBD2 (5 bases). Trimming took 5 bases from V and 5 from J, leaving 10 bases between them. There are 13 residues in the CDR3. Germline V gene data show CDR1 as SGHTA and CDR2 as FQGTGA. The CDR3 here is CASSVDSNNEQFF. The CDR3 coding sequence is TGTGCCAGCAGCGTGGACTCAAACAATGAGCAGTTCTTC.

This clone was recorded only once. V usage is TRBV7-9 and J usage is TRBJ2-7, with D possibly being TRBD1 (5 bases). CDR1 is SEHNR and CDR2 is FQNEAQ in the germline V gene (reference sequence). The CDR3 length is 14 residues. The V end lost 1 base, the J end lost 4 bases, and 11 bases lay between the germline ends. CDR3: CASSLDQGSYEQYF. CDR3 in DNA: TGTGCCAGCAGCTTAGATCAGGGCAGTTACGAGCAGTACTTC. Combining the CDR3 with reference TRBV7-9 and TRBJ2-7 gives the whole variable domain DTGVSQNPRHKITKRGQNVTFRCDPISEHNRLYWYRQTLGQGPEFLTYFQNEAQLEKSRLLSDRFSAERPKGSFSTLEIQRTEQGDSAMYLCASSLDQGSYEQYFGPGTRLTVT.

The J gene is TRBJ1-6, the V gene TRBV28; 9 bases are a match to TRBD1. There are 14 residues in the CDR3. The junction had 2 bases not matched to a gene; V was cut back by 2 bases and J by 9 bases. Per germline, CDR1 MDHEN and CDR2 SYDVKM. CDR3 loop: CASSLGTGSSPLHF. DNA for the CDR3: TGTGCCAGCAGTTTAGGGACAGGGAGTTCACCCCTCCACTTT.

The chain uses TRBV19 and TRBJ2-1; the match to TRBD2 covers 12 bases. V gave up 5 bases and J gave up 4 bases; unmatched junction bases: 9. The CDR3 loop spans 17 amino acids. Per germline, CDR1 LNHDA and CDR2 SQIVND (reference sequence). The CDR3 loop is CASSPRLAGDGYNEQFF. Here the CDR3 DNA reads TGTGCCAGTAGTCCAAGACTAGCGGGAGACGGGTACAATGAGCAGTTCTTC.

This clone has more than one count but fewer than ten. The chain is built from TRBV12-3 or TRBV12-4 and TRBJ2-3; 8 positions match TRBD2. This CDR3 comprises 12 residues. The V segment lost 5 bases and the J segment 6 bases; nucleotides outside the gene matches: 1. CDR3 sequence: CASSRLADTQYF. The CDR3 nucleotides are TGTGCCAGCAGTCGACTAGCGGATACGCAGTATTTT.

The chain employs TRBV5-1 and TRBJ1-6; D gene uncertain. Germline V lookup: CDR1 SGHRS, CDR2 YFSETQ. V was shortened by 0 bases and J by 6 bases, with 13 bases between the two germline ends. This CDR3 comprises 16 residues. CDR3 amino acids: CASSLGWGGINSPLHF. The CDR3 DNA reads TGCGCCAGCAGCTTGGGCTGGGGAGGGATTAATTCACCCCTCCACTTT. Together with reference TRBV5-1 and TRBJ1-6, the CDR3 gives the full variable domain: KAGVTQTPRYLIKTRGQQVTLSCSPISGHRSVSWYQQTPGQGLQFLFEYFSETQRNKGNFPGRFSGRQFSNSRSEMNVSTLELGDSALYLCASSLGWGGINSPLHFGNGTRLTVT.

The CDR3 loop reads CAIPAQGETGELFF. CDR3 DNA: TGTGCCATCCCGGCGCAGGGGGAGACCGGGGAGCTGTTTTTT. The rearrangement links TRBV6-5 to TRBJ2-2; TRBD1 matches 7 bases. Germline V gene lookup returns CDR1 MNHEY and CDR2 SVGAGI. The CDR3 sequence is 14 residues long. The trim removed 10 bases at V and 5 bases at J, leaving 10 bases unmatched.

V gene TRBV2 combines with J gene TRBJ2-3, with D perhaps TRBD1 (6 bases). The germline V gene has CDR1 SNHLY and CDR2 FYNNEI. The CDR3 sequence is 12 residues long. Trimming removed 7 bases from V and 6 bases from J, with 11 bases in between. The CDR3 sequence is CASTEGGDTQYF. Here the CDR3 DNA reads TGTGCCAGCACCGAAGGGGGTGATACGCAGTATTTT.

This clone has a single count. One junction end does not reproduce the germline sequence, and a read error may be involved. The gene calls are TRBV9 and TRBJ2-7; 8 bases map to TRBD1. CDR3 length: 12 residues. Per germline, CDR1 SGDLS and CDR2 YYNGEE. CDR3 protein: CASSVARGQVNF. The CDR3 DNA reads as TGTGCCAGCAGCGTAGCTCGGGGACAGGTAAACTTC. Full variable domain (outside the CDR3, taken from reference TRBV9 and TRBJ2-7): DSGVTQTPKHLITATGQRVTLRCSPRSGDLSVYWYQQSLDQGLQFLIQYYNGEERAKGNILERFSAQQFPDLHSELNLSSLELGDSALYFCASSVARGQVNFGPGTRLTVT.

This chain uses TRBV5-1 with TRBJ1-4, with 8 bases aligning to TRBD1. CDR1 is SGHRS, CDR2 YFSETQ, per germline. Trimming at V came to 2 bases and at J to 7 bases, leaving 7 bases not matched to a gene. The CDR3 is 15 residues long. CDR3 sequence reads: CASSLEDRDFEKLFF. In DNA, the CDR3 is TGCGCCAGCAGCTTAGAGGACAGGGACTTTGAAAAACTGTTTTTT.

This chain links TRBV6-2 or TRBV6-3 with TRBJ2-7; the match to TRBD2 covers 14 bases. The CDR3 covers 17 residues. V lost 4 bases, J lost 6 bases, and 11 bases stayed unmatched. CDR1 is MNHEY, CDR2 SVGEGT, per germline. CDR3 sequence (DNA): TGTGCCAGCAGTTCAGGAGGGTGGACTAGCGGGGGGCCCGAGCAGTACTTC. Encoded protein: CASSSGGWTSGGPEQYF.

The chain uses TRBV20-1 and TRBJ1-2, with 7 nucleotides matching TRBD1. The J segment lost 8 bases and the V segment lost 3 bases, leaving 12 bases of the junction unmatched. The CDR3 sequence is 14 residues long. Germline V gene sequence: CDR1 DFQATT, CDR2 SNEGSKA (reference sequence). CDR3 coding DNA: TGCAGTGCTAGTGGTGTGAGACAGGGCTGGGGCTACACCTTC. Residues: CSASGVRQGWGYTF.

The chain joins TRBV5-1 to TRBJ1-6, with a weak D call TRBD1 (5 bases). Germline-derived CDR1 and CDR2 are SGHRS and YFSETQ. Trimming pared 0 bases from V and 0 bases from J, leaving 16 bases between. This CDR3 has 19 amino acids. CDR3 bases: TGCGCCAGCAGCTTGGGCCGGTTGGAGGGGAGCTCCTATAATTCACCCCTCCACTTT. It is translated as CASSLGRLEGSSYNSPLHF.